This is a list of T cell receptor beta chains from one sample in a study of regulatory T cells in long-lasting Graves disease. Each CDR3 protein gets one entry after TCRdb re-called the multiplex PCR reads with MiXCR. The repertoire holds 420,000 or so distinct CDR3 sequences, with roughly 15% as singletons. These records were also assigned to another study, of T cells in Graves' hyperthyroidism and ophthalmopathy.

This specimen consisted of peripheral blood mononuclear cells (PBMCs), obtained at new diagnosis, from a patient treated with antithyroid drugs. The receptors shown here come from a woman between 18 and 30 years old with Graves disease. Each CDR3 is given with its conserved first and last residue. A D gene is named only where the DNA matches it firmly. Clone size is stated in some rows and not others, as once, few, many or a class when expanded.

d_call | j_call | v_call | clone_size | cdr3_nt | cdr3_aa
TRBD1 | TRBJ1-5 | TRBV28 | many | TGTGCCAGCAATTCGGTGACAGGGGGCGTCAGGAGCAATCAGCCCCAGCATTTT | CASNSVTGGVRSNQPQHF
TRBD2 | TRBJ2-3 | TRBV28 | many | TGTGCCAGCAGGACTAGCGGGCACACAGATACGCAGTATTTT | CASRTSGHTDTQYF
TRBD1 | TRBJ2-7 | TRBV28 | many | TGTGCCAGCAGTCCAGGACAGGTCCTCTACGAGCAGTACTTC | CASSPGQVLYEQYF
. | TRBJ2-5 | TRBV11-1 | . | TGTGCCAGCAGCTTCCAGGGGCGAGAGACCCAGTACTTC | CASSFQGRETQYF
. | TRBJ1-6 | TRBV19 | . | TGTGCCAGTAGTGACTCACTGGGGGCGCGATCACCCCTCCACTTT | CASSDSLGARSPLHF
. | TRBJ2-1 | TRBV19 | . | TGTGCCAGTAGTGGACAGACAGGTCCTGAAGCCACGGTCTTC | CASSGQTGPEATVF
TRBD2 | TRBJ2-1 | TRBV20-1 | many | TGCAGTGCTAGGACTAGCGGGAGTAATGAGCAGTTCTTC | CSARTSGSNEQFF
TRBD2 | TRBJ2-7 | TRBV27 | . | TGTGCCAGCAGTTTTATTACTAGCGGTTACAATGAGCAGTACTTC | CASSFITSGYNEQYF
. | TRBJ1-5 | TRBV6-5 | few | TGTGCCAGCAGTTACTCGAGCCCTAAACATAGCAATCAGCCCCAGCATTTT | CASSYSSPKHSNQPQHF
. | TRBJ1-5 | TRBV19 | few | TGTGCCAGTAGTATTACGACAGGCGATCAGCCCCAGCATTTT | CASSITTGDQPQHF
. | TRBJ2-1 | TRBV12-3/TRBV12-4 | many | TGTGCCAGCAGTTTACTCGGAGAAAATCAGTTCTTC | CASSLLGENQFF
. | TRBJ2-5 | TRBV29-1 | many | TGCAGCGTTGGAAACAGGGACATCCAAGAGACCCAGTACTTC | CSVGNRDIQETQYF
. | TRBJ2-2 | TRBV7-6 | many | TGTGCCAGCAGCTCCATTGCTGCCTCGAACACCGGGGAGCTGTTTTTT | CASSSIAASNTGELFF
TRBD1 | TRBJ2-5 | TRBV9 | few | TGTGCCAGCAGCATAAGACAGGGGGAAGAGACCCAGTACTTC | CASSIRQGEETQYF
. | TRBJ1-2 | TRBV29-1 | many | TGCAGCGTTGAAGATGGTGAGGCGAACTATGGCTACACCTTC | CSVEDGEANYGYTF
. | TRBJ1-1 | TRBV14 | few | TGTGCCAGCAGCCACTTGTCAGGGGAAATGAACACTGAAGCTTTCTTT | CASSHLSGEMNTEAFF
. | TRBJ2-5 | TRBV7-9 | . | TGTGCCAGCAGCCAGGACAGCTTTACGTTGGCCCAGTACTTC | CASSQDSFTLAQYF
. | TRBJ2-7 | TRBV29-1 | few | TGCAGCGTTGGACCAGGATTCTACGAGCAGTACTTC | CSVGPGFYEQYF
. | TRBJ2-2 | TRBV19 | few | TGTGCCAGTAGTTCAACCGGGACGAGAAACACCGGGGAGCTGTTTTTT | CASSSTGTRNTGELFF
. | TRBJ2-1 | TRBV9 | few | TGTGCCAGCAGCGTAGGATCAGCCGGGGGTGAGCAGTTCTTC | CASSVGSAGGEQFF
TRBD1 | TRBJ1-5 | TRBV10-1 | many | TGCGCCAGCAGAACAAGGGGCAGGGGGTATAGCAATCAGCCCCAGCATTTT | CASRTRGRGYSNQPQHF
TRBD1 | TRBJ2-5 | TRBV3-1 | many | TGTGCCAGCAGCCGACAGGGTGAAGAGACCCAGTACTTC | CASSRQGEETQYF
. | TRBJ2-7 | TRBV20-1 | many | TGCAGTGCTAACGAACAGGGCCACGAGCAGTACTTC | CSANEQGHEQYF
TRBD2 | TRBJ2-1 | TRBV19 | . | TGTGCCAGTAGTACCCGGAATAGCGGGAACAATGAGCAGTTCTTC | CASSTRNSGNNEQFF
. | TRBJ1-3 | TRBV12-3/TRBV12-4 | . | TGTGCCAGCTACCCGTACTCTGGAAACACCATATATTTT | CASYPYSGNTIYF
. | TRBJ2-2 | TRBV7-2 | . | TGTGCCAGCAGCTTGGTGGGACCGCATACCGGGGAGCTGTTTTTT | CASSLVGPHTGELFF
. | TRBJ1-2 | TRBV6-1 | many | TGTGCCAGCAGACAGGGTTCGGCTGGCTACACCTTC | CASRQGSAGYTF
. | TRBJ1-2 | TRBV7-9 | few | TGTGCCAGCAGCTTAGGATCTGCAGGGCTCGGGGGTGGCTACACCTTC | CASSLGSAGLGGGYTF
TRBD2 | TRBJ2-3 | TRBV2 | few | TGTGCCACAGCGGGACTTAGCACAGATACGCAGTATTTT | CATAGLSTDTQYF
. | TRBJ1-1 | TRBV10-2 | . | TGCGCCAGCAGTGTTGTAGGGCTGGAGACTGAAGCTTTCTTT | CASSVVGLETEAFF
. | TRBJ2-7 | TRBV20-1 | few | TGCAGTGCTCTTCAGGGAATTAACTCCTACGAGCAGTACTTC | CSALQGINSYEQYF
. | TRBJ2-5 | TRBV7-2 | . | TGTGCCAGCAGACTCTCCCAAGAGACCCAGTACTTC | CASRLSQETQYF
. | TRBJ2-2 | TRBV28 | . | TGTGCCACCGTTTCTGGTGCTGGGGAGCTGTTTTTT | CATVSGAGELFF
TRBD2 | TRBJ2-3 | TRBV4-1 | . | TGCGCCAGCAGCCAAGGGCTGACTAGCGGGAGGGCTGGAGATACGCAGTATTTT | CASSQGLTSGRAGDTQYF
. | TRBJ1-2 | TRBV6-5 | many | TGTGCCAGCAGTACTCGGGACACGCTATCGGGCTACACCTTC | CASSTRDTLSGYTF
TRBD2 | TRBJ2-5 | TRBV6-1 | . | TGTGCCAGCAGTCCGCTTTCCGGGAGGGCCCAAGAGACCCAGTACTTC | CASSPLSGRAQETQYF
. | TRBJ2-7 | TRBV7-8 | many | TGTGCCAGCAGCTTAGGGCGTAAAACCTTACCTACCGACTACGAGCAGTACTTC | CASSLGRKTLPTDYEQYF
. | TRBJ1-5 | TRBV4-2 | . | TGTGCCAGCAGCCAAGATTCCCGATCCCTTAGCAATCAGCCCCAGCATTTT | CASSQDSRSLSNQPQHF
TRBD2 | TRBJ2-2 | TRBV28 | . | TGTGCCAGCATCCAGCGGGAGGTTGGGGAGCTGTTTTTT | CASIQREVGELFF
TRBD2 | TRBJ2-7 | TRBV7-2 | many | TGTGCCAGCAGCCTTCTAGCGGGAGGCCCCCCCGGCGAGCAGTACTTC | CASSLLAGGPPGEQYF
. | TRBJ2-3 | TRBV10-3 | . | TGTGCCACTGGGGACCGTAGTGATACGCAGTATTTT | CATGDRSDTQYF
. | TRBJ1-3 | TRBV5-1 | many | TGCGCCAGCAGCTCCCAGGGACGGAGCTCTGGAAACACCATATATTTT | CASSSQGRSSGNTIYF
. | TRBJ2-1 | TRBV29-1 | . | TGCAGCGTCAGTGATGGTGAGCAGTTCTTC | CSVSDGEQFF
. | TRBJ2-1 | TRBV28 | many | TGTGCCAGCAGTTTACCTCGGGGAAGCTCCTACAATGAGCAGTTCTTC | CASSLPRGSSYNEQFF
. | TRBJ2-7 | TRBV19 | few | TGTGCCAGTAGTATAGCGGAGACTAACTACGAGCAGTACTTC | CASSIAETNYEQYF
. | TRBJ1-2 | TRBV19 | . | TGTGCCAGTAGGGTAACCGGGGCTAACTATGGCTACACCTTC | CASRVTGANYGYTF
TRBD1 | TRBJ2-1 | TRBV3-1 | many | TGTGCCAGCAGCCAAGGCACAGGGGGCGATGAGCAGTTCTTC | CASSQGTGGDEQFF
TRBD2 | TRBJ2-3 | TRBV28 | few | TGTGCCAGCAGGGGAAAGACTAGCGGGAGGGACACAGATACGCAGTATTTT | CASRGKTSGRDTDTQYF
TRBD1 | TRBJ2-6 | TRBV12-3/TRBV12-4 | many | TGTGCCAGCAGACTGGACAGGGGTATAGGCTCTGGGGCCAACGTCCTGACTTTC | CASRLDRGIGSGANVLTF
. | TRBJ1-6 | TRBV10-1 | . | TGCGCCAGCAGTGAAGAAGGGAGTAATTCACCCCTCCACTTT | CASSEEGSNSPLHF
TRBD2 | TRBJ2-2 | TRBV28 | . | TGTGCCAGCAGTTTCGGACTAGCGGGAGGACCCGGGGAGCTGTTTTTT | CASSFGLAGGPGELFF
TRBD2 | TRBJ2-3 | TRBV11-2 | . | TGTGCCAGCAGCTCGGGACTAGCGGGAGAGAGGAGGGGTACGCAGTATTTT | CASSSGLAGERRGTQYF
TRBD1 | TRBJ1-1 | TRBV27 | many | TGTGCCAGCAGGGTCGGACAGGGTGTCACTGAAGCTTTCTTT | CASRVGQGVTEAFF
. | TRBJ2-7 | TRBV7-9 | few | TGTGCCAGCAGCGTGGGCCTGGCTTACGAGCGGTACTTC | CASSVGLAYERYF
TRBD1 | TRBJ2-5 | TRBV9 | few | TGTGCCAGCAGCGTAGGAGGGACAGGGTTTGGAGAGACCCAGTACTTC | CASSVGGTGFGETQYF
. | TRBJ2-5 | TRBV4-2 | . | TGTGCCAGCAGCCAAGATGGGCGGGAAGAGACCCAGTACTTC | CASSQDGREETQYF
. | TRBJ1-1 | TRBV28 | many | TGTGCCAGCAGGCTACTTTCAGGGCTCATGAACACTGAAGCTTTCTTT | CASRLLSGLMNTEAFF
. | TRBJ2-4 | TRBV2 | few | TGTGCCAGCAGTGTAGGCGTGGTAAACATTCAGTACTTC | CASSVGVVNIQYF
TRBD2 | TRBJ2-1 | TRBV11-2 | few | TGTGCCAGCAGCTTTCTTACACCGGGACTAGCGGCGAGCGAGCAGTTCTTC | CASSFLTPGLAASEQFF
. | TRBJ2-1 | TRBV4-1 | . | TGCGCCAGCAGCCAAGAATCAGGGACTTACGAGCAGTTCTTC | CASSQESGTYEQFF